The rows below give T cell receptor beta chains drawn from one sample of a study of regulatory T cells in long-lasting Graves disease. TCRdb redid the calling of the multiplex PCR reads with MiXCR, one entry per CDR3 protein. Among a few hundred thousand distinct CDR3 sequences listed, 13% were seen once. These data are also associated with another study on T cells in Graves' hyperthyroidism and ophthalmopathy.

Here the sequenced sample was peripheral blood mononuclear cells (PBMCs), taken at new diagnosis, from a patient treated with antithyroid drugs. These receptors were obtained from a man aged 25 to 45 with Graves disease. Both conserved end residues are part of each CDR3. D genes are given only for firm matches. Only part of the rows carry a size: once, few, many, or a class if the clone is expanded.

>TRBV2|NA|few|TRBJ1-1
CASSEQGMKTEAFF
TGTGCCAGCAGTGAACAGGGAATGAAAACTGAAGCTTTCTTT
>TRBV9|NA|few|TRBJ2-7
CASSVGGFSYEQYF
TGTGCCAGCAGCGTCGGAGGTTTCTCCTACGAGCAGTACTTC
>TRBV2|NA|many|TRBJ2-4
CASNFGTTQYF
TGTGCCAGCAATTTCGGGACAACTCAGTACTTC
>TRBV29-1|TRBD1|many|TRBJ1-1
CSVEGQANTEAFF
TGCAGCGTTGAGGGACAGGCCAACACTGAAGCTTTCTTT
>TRBV6-2/TRBV6-3|NA|NA|TRBJ2-7
CASSYREGSYEQYF
TGTGCCAGCAGTTACAGGGAAGGTTCCTACGAGCAGTACTTC
>TRBV20-1|TRBD1|many|TRBJ1-4
CSARDDRDGVVEKLFF
TGCAGTGCTAGAGATGACAGGGATGGGGTGGTTGAAAAACTGTTTTTT
>TRBV10-1|NA|NA|TRBJ2-1
CASSNIAAIRDEQFF
TGCGCCAGCAGTAACATAGCGGCCATTAGGGATGAGCAGTTCTTC
>TRBV20-1|TRBD2|many|TRBJ2-7
CLIQRDRYEQYF
TGTCTCATACAGCGGGATCGCTACGAGCAGTACTTC
>TRBV7-3|NA|many|TRBJ2-2
CASSLLAKNTGELFF
TGTGCCAGCAGCTTACTGGCTAAGAACACCGGGGAGCTGTTTTTT
>TRBV10-2|TRBD1|NA|TRBJ2-5
CASSESEGAIETQYF
TGCGCCAGCAGTGAGTCTGAGGGGGCGATCGAGACCCAGTACTTC
>TRBV6-2/TRBV6-3|TRBD2|few|TRBJ2-7
CASRSGTSEGEQYF
TGTGCCAGCAGATCCGGGACTAGCGAAGGGGAGCAGTACTTC
>TRBV14|NA|NA|TRBJ2-7
CASRPRRRSYEQYF
TGTGCCAGCAGACCAAGGCGGCGTTCCTACGAGCAGTACTTC
>TRBV11-2|NA|many|TRBJ2-3
CASSQLLDSSTDTQYF
TGTGCCAGCAGCCAACTCCTTGACTCTAGCACAGATACGCAGTATTTT
>TRBV2|NA|many|TRBJ2-7
CASTKWDYSLYSYEQYF
TGTGCCAGCACCAAGTGGGATTACTCGCTCTACTCCTACGAGCAGTACTTC
>TRBV30|TRBD2|NA|TRBJ2-3
CAWNPSGRSPDTQYF
TGTGCCTGGAACCCTAGCGGGAGATCCCCAGATACGCAGTATTTT
>TRBV12-3/TRBV12-4|TRBD1|many|TRBJ2-7
CASSDRVYEQYF
TGTGCCAGCAGTGACAGGGTCTACGAGCAGTACTTC
>TRBV2|TRBD1|few|TRBJ2-6
CASRDRGPSGANVLTF
TGTGCCAGCAGGGACAGGGGTCCTTCTGGGGCCAACGTCCTGACTTTC
>TRBV7-8|TRBD2|many|TRBJ2-7
CASSLRTSGNHEQYF
TGTGCCAGCAGCCTGCGGACTAGCGGGAACCACGAGCAGTACTTC
>TRBV27|TRBD1|NA|TRBJ2-7
CASSPEGGARYEQYF
TGTGCCAGCAGCCCCGAAGGGGGCGCGCGATACGAGCAGTACTTC
>TRBV7-9|NA|NA|TRBJ1-2
CASSLNTFNYGYTF
TGTGCCAGCAGCTTAAATACCTTTAACTATGGCTACACCTTC
>TRBV18|TRBD1|many|TRBJ1-2
CASSPGTDPNYGYTF
TGTGCCAGCTCACCAGGGACAGACCCTAACTATGGCTACACCTTC
>TRBV20-1|TRBD1|many|TRBJ1-3
CSAPDRGASGNTIYF
TGCAGTGCGCCGGACAGGGGGGCCTCTGGAAACACCATATATTTT
>TRBV20-1|NA|many|TRBJ2-3
CSALWRNRDTQYF
TGCAGTGCCCTTTGGCGGAATCGGGATACGCAGTATTTT
>TRBV2|TRBD2|many|TRBJ2-1
CATCCLSSGGDNEQFF
TGTGCCACCTGCTGTCTCTCTAGCGGGGGCGACAATGAGCAGTTCTTC
>TRBV6-1|NA|NA|TRBJ1-5
CASNQVNQPQHF
TGTGCCAGCAATCAAGTCAATCAGCCCCAGCATTTT
>TRBV6-1|NA|few|TRBJ2-1
CASRTREPTEYNEQFF
TGTGCCAGCAGGACCCGGGAACCCACTGAATACAATGAGCAGTTCTTC
>TRBV20-1|NA|few|TRBJ2-3
CSVRDATQYF
TGCAGTGTTAGAGATGCGACGCAGTATTTT
>TRBV5-6|NA|NA|TRBJ2-3
CASWGPPSTDTQYF
TGTGCCAGCTGGGGGCCTCCGTCCACAGATACGCAGTATTTT
>TRBV28|NA|many|TRBJ1-2
CASSPWGHGYTF
TGTGCCAGCAGCCCCTGGGGGCATGGCTACACCTTC
>TRBV2|TRBD2|many|TRBJ2-5
CASREGLAGACETQYF
TGTGCCAGCAGGGAAGGACTAGCGGGAGCCTGCGAGACCCAGTACTTC
>TRBV28|NA|many|TRBJ2-1
CASRPLGSDEQFF
TGTGCCAGCAGACCACTAGGATCGGATGAGCAGTTCTTC